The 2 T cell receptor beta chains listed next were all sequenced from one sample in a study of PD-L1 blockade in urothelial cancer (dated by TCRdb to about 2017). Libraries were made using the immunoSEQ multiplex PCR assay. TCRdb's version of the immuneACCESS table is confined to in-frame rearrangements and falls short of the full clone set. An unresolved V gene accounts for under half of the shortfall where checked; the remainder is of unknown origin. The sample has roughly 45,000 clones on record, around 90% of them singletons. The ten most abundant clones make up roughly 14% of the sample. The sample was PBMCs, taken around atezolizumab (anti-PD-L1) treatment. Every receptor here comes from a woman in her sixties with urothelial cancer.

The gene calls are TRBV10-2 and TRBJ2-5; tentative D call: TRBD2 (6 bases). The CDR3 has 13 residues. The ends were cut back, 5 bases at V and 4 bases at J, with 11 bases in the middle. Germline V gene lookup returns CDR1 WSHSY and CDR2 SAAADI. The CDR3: CASSRDWGETQYF. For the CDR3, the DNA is TGCGCCAGCAGTAGGGACTGGGGAGAGACCCAGTACTTC.

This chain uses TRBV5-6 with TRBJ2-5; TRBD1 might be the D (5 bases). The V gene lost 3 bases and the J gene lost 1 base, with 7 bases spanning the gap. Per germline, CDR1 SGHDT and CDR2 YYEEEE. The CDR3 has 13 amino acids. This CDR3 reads CASSWQGQETQYF. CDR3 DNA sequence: TGTGCCAGCAGCTGGCAGGGCCAAGAGACCCAGTACTTC.